The 20 T cell receptor beta chains given below trace back to one sample, sequenced in a study of blood T cells in healthy people across ages. Then a second PCR, running about 6 to 12 cycles, was carried out with a sample-barcoded 5' primer and a J-beta primer mix. TCRdb re-analysed the 5' RACE reads in MiXCR, keeping a single row per CDR3 protein. The data show almost 300,000 distinct CDR3 sequences, less than 30% seen once. Sequencing was done on a sample of blood. The receptor source for this set is a woman in her 70s in good health.

The CDR3 DNA follows: TGCGCCAGCACAACCCAAGGGGGCTACACTGAAGCTTTCTTT. It translates to CASTTQGGYTEAFF. This rearrangement joins TRBV5-1 to TRBJ1-1, with 7 bases aligning to TRBD1. With 6 bases clipped from V and 3 bases from J, the junction kept 8 bases outside the gene matches. CDR3 length equals 14 residues. From germline, CDR1 is SGHRS and CDR2 YFSETQ. The full variable domain, with the rest looked up from reference TRBV5-1 and TRBJ1-1, is KAGVTQTPRYLIKTRGQQVTLSCSPISGHRSVSWYQQTPGQGLQFLFEYFSETQRNKGNFPGRFSGRQFSNSRSEMNVSTLELGDSALYLCASTTQGGYTEAFFGQGTRLTVV.

The rearrangement links TRBV20-1 to TRBJ2-1, with TRBD2 matching over 7 bases. The J segment lost 8 bases and the V segment lost 0 bases, leaving 10 bases of the junction unmatched. The germline V gene encodes CDR1 DFQATT and CDR2 SNEGSKA (reference sequence). The CDR3 loop spans 15 amino acids. In DNA, the CDR3 is TGCAGTGCTAGAGATGGGAGGGCGGGTGTCGATGAGCAGTTCTTC. Translating it yields CSARDGRAGVDEQFF.

The V and J genes are TRBV4-3 and TRBJ1-2; D remains unclear. The CDR3 loop spans 15 amino acids. Germline CDR1 LGHNA, CDR2 YSLEER. V shed 3 bases and J shed 8 bases, with 19 bases lying between them. The CDR3 coding sequence is TGCGCCAGCAGCCAGCGAGCGGTCGCGACGGGCGGCTACACCTTC. It specifies CASSQRAVATGGYTF.

The chain links TRBV28 to TRBJ2-1; the match to TRBD2 covers 10 bases. The CDR3 contains 14 residues. Germline CDR1 MDHEN, CDR2 SYDVKM. The ends lost 7 bases at V and 6 bases at J; junction bases unmatched: 6. The CDR3 coding sequence is TGTGCCAGCACCCCTAGCGGGAGTAGCAATGAGCAGTTCTTC. Its protein is CASTPSGSSNEQFF.

The J gene is TRBJ2-7, the V gene TRBV12-3 or TRBV12-4, with no clear D. V was cut by 2 bases and J by 0 bases, with 8 bases left in between. The CDR3 has 14 residues. The CDR3 reads CASSLRLGSYEQYF. In DNA form, the CDR3 reads TGTGCCAGCAGTTTAAGGTTGGGCTCCTACGAGCAGTACTTC.

This chain joins TRBV6-1 and TRBJ1-5; D is uncertain. Per germline, CDR1 MNHNS and CDR2 SASEGT. The CDR3 spans 14 residues. Trimming shortened V by 0 bases and J by 7 bases, and 10 bases separated the two germline ends. The chain's CDR3 is CASSEAGFNQPQHF. DNA for the CDR3: TGTGCCAGCAGTGAAGCCGGGTTTAACCAGCCCCAGCATTTT.

The chain has TRBV7-2 and TRBJ2-7; TRBD1 matches 7 bases. This CDR3 is 16 amino acids long. Looked up from germline, CDR1 is SGHTA and CDR2 is FQGNSA. The J segment lost 3 bases and the V segment lost 0 bases, leaving 8 bases of the junction unmatched. Here the CDR3 DNA reads TGTGCCAGCAGCTTAGCGGCAGGACAGGTGGGCTACGAGCAGTACTTC. The encoded protein is CASSLAAGQVGYEQYF.

This clonotype was counted at least ten times. The gene calls are TRBV12-5 and TRBJ1-2; D may be TRBD1 (5 bases). Germline V gene data show CDR1 as LGHNT and CDR2 as FRNRAP. V was shortened by 2 bases and J by 5 bases, with 12 bases between the two germline ends. This CDR3 is built from 14 residues. DNA for the CDR3: TGTGCTAGTGGTTTGCCCAGACAGACATATGGCTACACCTTC. Amino acid sequence: CASGLPRQTYGYTF.

V is TRBV7-3 and J is TRBJ2-7; TRBD2 agrees at 10 bases. The ends lost 3 bases at V and 6 bases at J; junction bases unmatched: 8. The CDR3 has 15 residues. CDR1 is SGHTA, CDR2 FQGTGA, per germline. The CDR3 region has the DNA TGTGCCAGCAGCTTTCTAGCGGGAGTAGGCGCCGAGCAGTACTTC. Translation: CASSFLAGVGAEQYF.

The gene calls are TRBV21-1 and TRBJ2-5. TRBV21-1 is tagged as a pseudogene. The CDR3 consists of 13 residues. CDR3 sequence: CASSKKSQETQYF. DNA of the CDR3: TGTGCCAGCAGCAAAAAATCCCAAGAGACCCAGTACTTC.

In this sample, this clonotype turned up many times. The chain combines TRBV28 with TRBJ1-1, with D hard to call. Germline lookup yields CDR1 MDHEN and CDR2 SYDVKM. The CDR3 length is 13 residues. V was trimmed by 6 bases and J by 4 bases, leaving 12 bases between them. The CDR3 nucleotides read TGTGCCAGCAGCCCCCCGAGGGTCACTGAAGCTTTCTTT. Its protein product is CASSPPRVTEAFF.

V and J are TRBV18 and TRBJ2-1; perhaps D is TRBD1 or TRBD2 (5 bases each). Trimming shortened V by 3 bases and J by 2 bases, and 17 bases separated the two germline ends. Looked up from germline, CDR1 is KGHSH and CDR2 is LQKENI. There are 17 residues in the CDR3. The CDR3 sequence: CASSPYTGTNTYNEQFF. CDR3 in DNA: TGTGCCAGCTCACCTTACACCGGGACCAATACCTACAATGAGCAGTTCTTC.

This clonotype has a handful of counts. The chain combines TRBV12-3 or TRBV12-4 with TRBJ2-1, with 11 bases aligning to TRBD1. With the DNA end fitting TRBJ2-5 better, the J assignment may be wrong. The CDR3 is 17 residues long. Written as DNA, the CDR3 is TGTGCCAGCAGTTTACTGGACAGGGGGCGCCCTCAAGAGACCCAGTACTTC. Translation: CASSLLDRGRPQETQYF.

This clonotype has at least ten counts. J is TRBJ1-4 and V is TRBV5-1, with 7 bases that match TRBD1. Germline-derived CDR1 and CDR2 are SGHRS and YFSETQ. The junction had 13 bases not matched to a gene; V was cut back by 4 bases and J by 10 bases. The CDR3 totals 15 residues. The CDR3 nucleotides read TGCGCCAGCAGCCATGCGGACAGGACCCCACCAAAACTGTTTTTT. This gives the protein CASSHADRTPPKLFF.

In this sample, this clonotype turned up a few times. The chain uses TRBV19 and TRBJ2-2; D is uncertain. The ends were cut back, 10 bases at V and 3 bases at J, with 12 bases in the middle. From germline, CDR1 is LNHDA and CDR2 SQIVND (reference sequence). The length of the CDR3 is 13 residues. In DNA, the CDR3 is TGTGCCACCTCCAAGTGGGACACCGGGGAGCTGTTTTTT. Translating it yields CATSKWDTGELFF. Filled out from reference TRBV19 and TRBJ2-2, the complete variable domain reads DGGITQSPKYLFRKEGQNVTLSCEQNLNHDAMYWYRQDPGQGLRLIYYSQIVNDFQKGDIAEGYSVSREKKESFPLTVTSAQKNPTAFYLCATSKWDTGELFFGEGSRLTVL.

V and J are TRBV20-1 and TRBJ2-3; possible D gene TRBD2, 5 bases. The germline V and J ends were trimmed by 6 bases and 9 bases, with 19 bases remaining between them. The CDR3 has 13 amino acids. Germline V lookup: CDR1 DFQATT, CDR2 SNEGSKA (reference sequence). The CDR3 reads CSAGGRRRDTQYF. DNA of the CDR3: TGCAGTGCCGGTGGCAGGAGGAGAGACACGCAGTATTTT.

The V gene is TRBV5-1, the J gene TRBJ1-2; 7 positions agree with TRBD1. CDR1 and CDR2 from the germline V gene are SGHRS and YFSETQ. CDR3 length: 13 residues. V was pared by 0 bases and J by 8 bases, with 4 bases of the junction left unmatched. The DNA of the CDR3 is TGCGCCAGCAGCTTGGGACAGGGTGAGGGCTACACCTTC. Protein sequence: CASSLGQGEGYTF.

This clonotype turned up a few times. This rearrangement joins TRBV4-2 to TRBJ2-5, with 7 positions matching TRBD1. The DNA end lines up better with TRBJ2-1; the J call may be wrong. Per germline, CDR1 LGHNA and CDR2 YNFKEQ. The CDR3 contains 14 residues. This chain's CDR3 is CASSQETGYNEQFF. In DNA form, the CDR3 reads TGTGCCAGCAGCCAGGAGACAGGGTACAATGAGCAGTTCTTC.

The chain joins TRBV5-1 to TRBJ2-7; 12 positions match TRBD2. The CDR3 runs 14 residues. With 3 bases clipped from V and 5 bases from J, the junction kept 3 bases outside the gene matches. Germline lookup yields CDR1 SGHRS and CDR2 YFSETQ. CDR3 region: CASSWTSGKDEQYF. CDR3 sequence (DNA): TGCGCCAGCAGCTGGACTAGCGGGAAGGACGAGCAGTACTTC.

This chain connects TRBV20-1 to TRBJ2-7; D remains unclear. This CDR3 spans 13 amino acids. Deletions cut 6 bases from V and 0 bases from J, with 12 bases between. Germline V CDR1 and CDR2: DFQATT, SNEGSKA (reference sequence). The CDR3 region is CSASRLGSYEQYF. The CDR3 DNA reads as TGCAGTGCGAGTCGGCTCGGCTCCTACGAGCAGTACTTC.